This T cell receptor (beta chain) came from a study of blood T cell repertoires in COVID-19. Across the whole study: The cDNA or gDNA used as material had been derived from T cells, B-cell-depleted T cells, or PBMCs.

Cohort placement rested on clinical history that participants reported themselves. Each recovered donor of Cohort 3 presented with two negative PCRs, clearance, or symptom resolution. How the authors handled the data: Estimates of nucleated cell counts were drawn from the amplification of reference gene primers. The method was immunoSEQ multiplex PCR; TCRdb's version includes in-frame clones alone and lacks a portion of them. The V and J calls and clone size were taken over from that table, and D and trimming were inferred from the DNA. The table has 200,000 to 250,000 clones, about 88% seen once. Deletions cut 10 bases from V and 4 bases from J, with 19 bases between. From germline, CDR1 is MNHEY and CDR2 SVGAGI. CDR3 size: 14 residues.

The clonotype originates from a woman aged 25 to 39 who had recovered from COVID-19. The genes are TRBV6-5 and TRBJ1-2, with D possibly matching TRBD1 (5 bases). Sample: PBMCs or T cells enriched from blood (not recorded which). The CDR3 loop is CATQVTDTPYGYTF. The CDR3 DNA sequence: TGTGCCACACAGGTCACCGACACTCCCTATGGCTACACCTTC.